This T cell receptor (beta chain) was documented in a study of cytomegalovirus exposure and HLA in healthy donors. About the study: The study placed around 80% of its approximately 380 genotyped donors in the Caucasian-associated ancestry cluster.

Study conclusions and caveats: TCR beta sequences reportedly predicted most subjects' HLA-A and HLA-B alleles accurately. Solely CMV serostatus was available to characterize immune exposure. Another analysis was done later, and it associated over 15,000 TCR beta sequences with HLA alleles at 0.05 false discovery rate.

About this clone: Its specificity is not known.

The PCR ran on 60 Vbeta and 13 Jbeta primers. Clones were read by immunoSEQ multiplex PCR, and TCRdb kept only the in-frame ones, dropping some. The table has around 160,000 clones, roughly 85% seen once. There are 15 residues in the CDR3. The germline CDR1 and CDR2 sequences are MDHEN and SYDVKM. V shed 1 base and J shed 4 bases, with 10 bases lying between them. Material for sequencing was PBMCs. The J gene is TRBJ2-2, the V gene TRBV28, with D possibly matching TRBD1 (6 bases). This TCR came from a man aged 45-65 years in good health and CMV-seropositive. CDR3 region: CASSLFARGTGELFF. CDR3 bases: TGTGCCAGCAGTTTATTCGCCAGGGGCACCGGGGAGCTGTTTTTT. Full variable domain (outside the CDR3, taken from reference TRBV28 and TRBJ2-2): DVKVTQSSRYLVKRTGEKVFLECVQDMDHENMFWYRQDPGLGLRLIYFSYDVKMKEKGDIPEGYSVSREKKERFSLILESASTNQTSMYLCASSLFARGTGELFFGEGSRLTVL.